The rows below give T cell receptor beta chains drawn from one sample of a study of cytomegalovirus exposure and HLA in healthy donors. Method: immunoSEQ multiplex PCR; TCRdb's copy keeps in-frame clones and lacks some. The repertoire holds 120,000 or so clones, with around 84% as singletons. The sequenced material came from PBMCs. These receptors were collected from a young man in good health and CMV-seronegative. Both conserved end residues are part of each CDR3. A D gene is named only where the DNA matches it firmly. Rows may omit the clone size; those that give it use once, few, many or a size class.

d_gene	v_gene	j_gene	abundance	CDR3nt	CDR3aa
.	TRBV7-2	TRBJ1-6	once	TGTGCCAGCAGCTTACTAGGGGGCTCCTATAATTCACCCCTCCACTTT	CASSLLGGSYNSPLHF
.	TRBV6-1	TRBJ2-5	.	TGTGCCAGCAGTGAAGCCGGGACACGGAGGTGGGAGACCCAGTACTTC	CASSEAGTRRWETQYF
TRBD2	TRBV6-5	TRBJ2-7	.	TGTGCCAGCAGCTCAGCGGGGGGCTACGAGCAGTACTTC	CASSSAGGYEQYF
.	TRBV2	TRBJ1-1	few	TGTGCCAGCAGTGAGGTTCAGATAAACACTGAAGCTTTCTTT	CASSEVQINTEAFF
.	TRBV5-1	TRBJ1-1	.	TGCGCCAGCAGGCAGGAGGCTGGGTACACTGAAGCTTTCTTT	CASRQEAGYTEAFF
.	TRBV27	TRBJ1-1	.	TGTGAAACCAAGGGGGGGAGAGCTTTCTTT	CETKGGRAFF
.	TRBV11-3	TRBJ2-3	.	TGTGCCAGCAGCTTGCGGTCAGATACGCAGTATTTT	CASSLRSDTQYF
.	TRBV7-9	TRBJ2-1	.	TGTGCCAGCAGCGCTCAAGGAGGGCTTCCTAGCTCCTACAATGAGCAGTTCTTC	CASSAQGGLPSSYNEQFF
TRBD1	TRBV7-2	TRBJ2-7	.	TGTGCCAGCAGCTTGGGGACAGCCTACGAGCAGTACTTC	CASSLGTAYEQYF
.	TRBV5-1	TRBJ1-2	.	TGCGCCAGCAGCCCGGGGGGGACGGTTGACTTCTATGGCTACACCTTC	CASSPGGTVDFYGYTF
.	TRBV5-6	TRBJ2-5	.	TGTGCCAGCACGGGGGGCGGAGAGACCCAGTACTTC	CASTGGGETQYF
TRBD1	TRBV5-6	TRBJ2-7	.	TGTGCCAGCAGCTTGTTAGGGACAGTCTACGAGCAGTACTTC	CASSLLGTVYEQYF
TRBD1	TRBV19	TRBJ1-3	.	TGTGCCAGTAGTATCGGACAGGGGAAGGGAAACACCATATATTTT	CASSIGQGKGNTIYF
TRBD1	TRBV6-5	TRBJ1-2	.	TGTGCCAGCAGAACTGGACAGGGCTACTATGGCTACACCTTC	CASRTGQGYYGYTF
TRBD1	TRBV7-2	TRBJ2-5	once	TGTGCCAGCAGCTTAGCCTCAGGGGGCTACTTCCAAGAGACCCAGTACTTC	CASSLASGGYFQETQYF
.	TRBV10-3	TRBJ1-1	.	TGTGCCATCAGTGAGGGCAGGTCGGGGGTCGGGAACACTGAAGCTTTCTTT	CAISEGRSGVGNTEAFF
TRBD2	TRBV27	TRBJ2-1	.	TGTGCCAGCAGACAGCGGGGGGGCTGGGATGAGCAGTTCTTC	CASRQRGGWDEQFF
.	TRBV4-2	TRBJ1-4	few	TGTGCCAGCAGCCAAGAGGCTGCGGGGGATAATGAAAAACTGTTTTTT	CASSQEAAGDNEKLFF
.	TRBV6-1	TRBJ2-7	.	TGTGCCACCCGGGACCCCAGGGGAGAGCAGTACTTC	CATRDPRGEQYF
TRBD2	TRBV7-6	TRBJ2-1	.	TGTGCCAGCAGCTTAGCTAGCGGGGGATACAATGAGCAGTTCTTC	CASSLASGGYNEQFF
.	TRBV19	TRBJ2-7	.	TGTGCCAGCGAAGGGGACAACTCCTACGAGCAGTACTTC	CASEGDNSYEQYF
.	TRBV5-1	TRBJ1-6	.	TGCGCCAGCAGCGGTACAGGGTTCGGGGCACCCCTCCACTTT	CASSGTGFGAPLHF
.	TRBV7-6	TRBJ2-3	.	TGTGCCATCGGGGACTCCGGGGATACGCAGTATTTT	CAIGDSGDTQYF
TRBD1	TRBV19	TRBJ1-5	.	TGTGCCAGTACAGGGGGCAGGGGGGTTACTCAGCCCCAGCATTTT	CASTGGRGVTQPQHF
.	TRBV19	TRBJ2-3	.	TGTGCCAGTAGTGGGCAGAGCACAGATACGCAGTATTTT	CASSGQSTDTQYF
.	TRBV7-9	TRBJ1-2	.	TGTGCCAGTGGGACATCCTATGGCTACACCTTC	CASGTSYGYTF
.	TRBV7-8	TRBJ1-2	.	TGTGCCAGCAGCATCTCAGGGGTTGACTATGGCTACACCTTC	CASSISGVDYGYTF
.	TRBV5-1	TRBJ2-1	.	TGCGCCAGCAGCTTGGTTGGGGGGGCGAACACTGAGCAGTTCTTC	CASSLVGGANTEQFF
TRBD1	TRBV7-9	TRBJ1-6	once	TGTGCCAGCAGCCAGTCGACAGGGAAGGATTCACCCCTCCACTTT	CASSQSTGKDSPLHF
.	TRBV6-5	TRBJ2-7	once	TGTGCCAGCATGGAGAGTAAAGGTCCCTCCTACGAGCAGTACTTC	CASMESKGPSYEQYF
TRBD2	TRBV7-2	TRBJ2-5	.	TGTGCCAGCAGCTTGGGGGGGTTGGGAGAGACCCAGTACTTC	CASSLGGLGETQYF
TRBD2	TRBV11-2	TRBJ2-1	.	TGTGCCAGCAGCTTAGTAGGGAGGGGCTACTACAATGAGCAGTTCTTC	CASSLVGRGYYNEQFF
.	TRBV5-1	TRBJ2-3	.	TGCGCCAGCAGCTTTGGCGGGGCAGTCTCCACAGATACGCAGTATTTT	CASSFGGAVSTDTQYF
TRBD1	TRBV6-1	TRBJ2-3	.	TGTGCCAGCAGTGAAGTTAAGGGGGCAGGCACAGATACGCAGTATTTT	CASSEVKGAGTDTQYF
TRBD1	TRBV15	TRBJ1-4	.	TGTGCCACCAGCAGAGATTTGACAGGGCTTAATGAAAAACTGTTTTTT	CATSRDLTGLNEKLFF
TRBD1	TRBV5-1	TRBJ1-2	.	TGCGCCAGCAGCCCCATGGTGACAGGGGGTGACTATGGCTACACCTTC	CASSPMVTGGDYGYTF
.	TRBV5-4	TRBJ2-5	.	TGTGCCAGCAGCCCCGGGGCATCTAGCGTAAACCAAGAGACCCAGTACTTC	CASSPGASSVNQETQYF
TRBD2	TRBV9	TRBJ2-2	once	TGTGCCAGCAGCTTCGCTCTCGGGAGGGGGGAGCTGTTTTTT	CASSFALGRGELFF
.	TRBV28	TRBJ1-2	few	TGTGCCAGCAGTTTCCGCGGCCACTATGGCTACACCTTC	CASSFRGHYGYTF
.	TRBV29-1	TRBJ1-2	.	TGCAGCGTTGAACGGAGGGAATTAAACTATGGCTACACCTTC	CSVERRELNYGYTF